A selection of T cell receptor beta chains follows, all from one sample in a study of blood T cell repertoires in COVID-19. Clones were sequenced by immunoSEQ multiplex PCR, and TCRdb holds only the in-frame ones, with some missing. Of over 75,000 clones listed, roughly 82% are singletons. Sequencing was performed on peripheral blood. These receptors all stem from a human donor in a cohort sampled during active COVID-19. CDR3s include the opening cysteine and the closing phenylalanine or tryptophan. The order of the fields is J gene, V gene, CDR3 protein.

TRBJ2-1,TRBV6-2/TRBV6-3,CASSYSFGGGAYNEQFF
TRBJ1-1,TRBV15,CATSRDLRQTRMNTEAFF
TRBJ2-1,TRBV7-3,CASSLNQRLASNEQFF
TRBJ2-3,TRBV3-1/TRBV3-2,CASSQKSGLFTDTQYF
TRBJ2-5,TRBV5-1,CASSPGLAGETQYF
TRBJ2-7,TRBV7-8,CASRFPGTYEQYF
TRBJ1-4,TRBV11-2,CASSFQALSEKLFF
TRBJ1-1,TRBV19,CASSVGTDINTEAFF
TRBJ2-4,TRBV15,CATGTSGAGHF
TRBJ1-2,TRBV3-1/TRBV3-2,CASSHRNYGYTF
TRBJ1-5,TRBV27,CASSSSDRGSNQPQHF
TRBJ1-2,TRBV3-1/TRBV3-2,CASSLLKTYGYTF
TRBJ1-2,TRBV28,CASSPRDYGYTF
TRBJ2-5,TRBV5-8,CASSLAGGWDETQYF
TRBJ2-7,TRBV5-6,CASSLSAGGPYEQYF
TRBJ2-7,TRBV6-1,CASSEPGQGVHEQYF
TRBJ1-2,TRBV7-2,CASSSPDRGERGYTF
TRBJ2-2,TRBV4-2,CASSQELRNPRSGELFF
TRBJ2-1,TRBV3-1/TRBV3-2,CASSQAKLAEQFF
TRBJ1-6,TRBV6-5,CASRQDPNSPLHF
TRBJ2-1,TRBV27,CASRNIKRYNEQFF
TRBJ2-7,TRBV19,CASSISRGYEQYF
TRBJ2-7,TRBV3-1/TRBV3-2,CASSHDLAGEQYF
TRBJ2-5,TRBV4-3,CASSRTGTGSLQETQYF
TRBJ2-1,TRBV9,CASSVEDREQFF
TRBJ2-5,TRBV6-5,CASSNSRTQYF
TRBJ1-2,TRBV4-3,CASSQDRTGPRYGYTF
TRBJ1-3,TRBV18,CASSPPVSSSGNTIYF
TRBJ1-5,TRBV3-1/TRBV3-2,CASSQGQGKGNQPQHF
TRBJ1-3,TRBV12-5,CASGLLPTGFGNTIYF
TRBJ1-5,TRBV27,CASSSDRVDPQPQHF
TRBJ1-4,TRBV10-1,CASSESGGEKLFF
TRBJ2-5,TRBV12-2,CASRSGPNRICQETQYF
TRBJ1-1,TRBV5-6,CASSLGQTGGRTEAFF
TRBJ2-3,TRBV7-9,CASSLTGASTDTQYF
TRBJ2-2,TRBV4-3,CASSQDRGTVRNTGEGLFF
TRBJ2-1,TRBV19,CASSIAHRGTEQFF
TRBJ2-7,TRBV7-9,CASTPLSSYEQYF
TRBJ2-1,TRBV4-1,CASSQDLGQRTYNEQFF
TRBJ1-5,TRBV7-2,CASSFYENQPQHF
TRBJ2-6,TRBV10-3,CAISESQGAGANVLTF
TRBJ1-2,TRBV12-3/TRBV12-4,CASSLPGDGYTF
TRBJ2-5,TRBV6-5,CASSYYGRGPETQYF
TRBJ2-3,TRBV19,CASRPGQGPTDTQYF
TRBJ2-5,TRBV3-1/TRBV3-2,CASSHPVETQYF
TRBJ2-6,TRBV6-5,CASSSNSGANVLTF
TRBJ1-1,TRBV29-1,CSENTGVTEAFF
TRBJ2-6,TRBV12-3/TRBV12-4,CASSLSGANVLTF
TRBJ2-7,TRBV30,CAWRDSGPSYWQYF
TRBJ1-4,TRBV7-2,CASSFQQGARGEKLFF